This T cell receptor (beta chain) was observed in a study of blood T cell repertoires in COVID-19. Study overall: The origin of the acute and convalescent COVID-19 samples was the United States, Italy and Spain. Sources were T cells, B-cell-depleted T cells, or PBMCs; the material itself was cDNA or gDNA.

The CDR3 runs 18 residues. Germline trimming cut 0 bases from V and 2 bases from J; bases unmatched to any gene: 6. Germline CDR1 SGHNT, CDR2 YENEEA. Original handling: Nucleated cell number was recorded as an estimate derived from reference gene primer amplification. Sequencing used immunoSEQ multiplex PCR; TCRdb keeps in-frame clones, though not all of them. For V, J and clone size, that table is used; D and trimming come from the DNA. Of just under 45,000 clones in the sample, about nine tenths were seen once. This sequence joins TRBV11-3 and TRBJ2-6, with TRBD1 matching 8 bases. Sequenced material: peripheral blood. This TCR was recovered from a woman aged 80 or over in a cohort sampled during active or convalescent COVID-19. The CDR3 loop reads CASSLDRGRGTGANVLTF. CDR3 nucleotides: TGTGCCAGCAGCTTAGACAGGGGGCGCGGAACTGGGGCCAACGTCCTGACTTTC.